These 14 T cell receptor beta chains were sequenced from one sample in a study of T cell responses to AZD1222 COVID-19 vaccine. Libraries were prepared by immunoSEQ multiplex PCR; TCRdb keeps only in-frame clonotypes and omits some of them. The sample records about 150,000 clones, 86% being singletons. Source: peripheral blood, taken on day 0 of MenACWY control vaccination. The receptor set was obtained from an adult in good health.

V gene TRBV12-3 or TRBV12-4 combines with J gene TRBJ2-1; D unresolved. V was cut by 2 bases and J by 8 bases, with 4 bases left in between. CDR3 size: 11 residues. The CDR3 nucleotides are TGTGCCAGCAGTTTACCAGATGAGCAGTTCTTC. This encodes CASSLPDEQFF.

The J gene is TRBJ1-5, the V gene TRBV11-2; D unresolved. The V gene lost 1 base and the J gene lost 3 bases, with 7 bases spanning the gap. The CDR3 extends over 14 amino acids. The V gene's germline CDR1 is SGHAT and CDR2 FQNNGV. As DNA, the CDR3 is TGTGCCAGCAGCTTAGTCGGTAACAATCAGCCCCAGCATTTT. It yields the protein CASSLVGNNQPQHF.

This clone was seen a few times. The J gene is TRBJ2-7, the V gene TRBV28, with 8 nucleotides matching TRBD1. J gave up 2 bases and V 8 bases, and 14 bases lay outside the gene matches. The CDR3 is made up of 16 amino acids. Germline V gene sequence: CDR1 MDHEN, CDR2 SYDVKM. CDR3 sequence: CASGGNGGTGTYEQYV. The DNA of the CDR3 is TGTGCCAGCGGAGGAAATGGGGGGACAGGAACCTACGAGCAGTACGTC.

The genes are TRBV12-3 or TRBV12-4 and TRBJ1-6, with D perhaps matching TRBD1 (5 bases). Trimming pared 6 bases from V and 7 bases from J, leaving 10 bases between. The length of the CDR3 is 13 residues. Written as DNA, the CDR3 is TGTGCCAGCAGCCTGGGGGGGAATTCACCCCTCCACTTT. As protein: CASSLGGNSPLHF.

V and J are TRBV18 and TRBJ1-1, with D uncertain. V lost 5 bases, J lost 0 bases, and 13 bases lay in between. The CDR3 runs 15 residues. Germline V gene data show CDR1 as KGHSH and CDR2 as LQKENI. CDR3 nucleotide sequence: TGTGCCAGCTCATCGGGTGTGGGGTTGAACACTGAAGCTTTCTTT. It translates to CASSSGVGLNTEAFF. The complete variable domain, with remaining parts taken from reference TRBV18 and TRBJ1-1, reads NAGVMQNPRHLVRRRGQEARLRCSPMKGHSHVYWYRQLPEEGLKFMVYLQKENIIDESGMPKERFSAEFPKEGPSILRIQQVVRGDSAAYFCASSSGVGLNTEAFFGQGTRLTVV.

V gene TRBV9 combines with J gene TRBJ1-2; TRBD1 is a possible D gene (6 bases). CDR3 length: 17 residues. Germline loops: CDR1 SGDLS, CDR2 YYNGEE. Deletions cut 2 bases from V and 8 bases from J, with 25 bases between. CDR3 coding DNA: TGTGCCAGCAGCGTCGAGCCCCAAGAACAGGGCTGGATGGGCTACACCTTC. This sequence encodes CASSVEPQEQGWMGYTF.

This sequence joins TRBV19 and TRBJ2-1; D call uncertain. From germline, CDR1 is LNHDA and CDR2 SQIVND (reference sequence). V was trimmed by 5 bases and J by 0 bases, leaving 8 bases between them. CDR3 size: 14 residues. CDR3 amino acids: CASSARTSYNEQFF. As DNA, the CDR3 is TGTGCCAGTAGTGCCAGAACCTCCTACAATGAGCAGTTCTTC.

This CDR3 is CASSLVATTGNTIYF. CDR3 DNA: TGTGCCAGCAGCTTAGTGGCGACGACTGGAAACACCATATATTTT. The chain is built from TRBV11-3 and TRBJ1-3, with D unresolved. Germline lookup yields CDR1 SGHNT and CDR2 YENEEA. V shed 1 base and J shed 2 bases, with 9 bases lying between them. The CDR3 has 15 amino acids.

A single count supports this clone. The chain has TRBV7-9 and TRBJ2-1, with D possibly TRBD1 on 6 matching bases. V was clipped by 6 bases and J by 0 bases, with 21 bases between them. CDR3 size: 18 residues. Germline-derived CDR1 and CDR2 are SEHNR and FQNEAQ (reference sequence). The CDR3 loop is CASSPTRGDVVSYNEQFF. CDR3 bases: TGTGCCAGCAGTCCCACCAGGGGCGATGTAGTCTCCTACAATGAGCAGTTCTTC.

The genes are TRBV2 and TRBJ1-4; TRBD1 is a possible D gene (5 bases). The CDR3 has 15 residues. V was clipped by 5 bases and J by 3 bases, with 13 bases between them. The germline gives CDR1 SNHLY, CDR2 FYNNEI. The CDR3 nucleotides read TGTGCCAGCAGTCCCTTCAGGGCGCCTAATGAAAAACTGTTTTTT. Translation gives CASSPFRAPNEKLFF.

V is TRBV21-1 and J is TRBJ1-5; the DNA was not compared with TRBD1, the D call given in the table. TRBV21-1 is a documented pseudogene. The CDR3 runs 17 residues. The CDR3 DNA reads as TGTGCCAGCAGCCAAGGCTACACAGTCAATAGCAATCAGCCCCAGCATTTT. As protein: CASSQGYTVNSNQPQHF.

The rearrangement uses TRBV7-2 and TRBJ1-2; D is uncertain. The CDR3 is 14 amino acids. V was trimmed by 0 bases and J by 4 bases, leaving 9 bases between them. Germline V gene sequence: CDR1 SGHTA, CDR2 FQGNSA. The chain's CDR3 is CASSLAPVGYGYTF. The CDR3 coding sequence is TGTGCCAGCAGCTTAGCGCCGGTTGGCTATGGCTACACCTTC. Full variable domain (rest looked up from reference TRBV7-2 and TRBJ1-2): GAGVSQSPSNKVTEKGKDVELRCDPISGHTALYWYRQSLGQGLEFLIYFQGNSAPDKSGLPSDRFSAERTGGSVSTLTIQRTQQEDSAVYLCASSLAPVGYGYTFGSGTRLTVV.

V is TRBV6-6 and J is TRBJ2-7, with TRBD1 identical over 9 bases. CDR3 size: 12 residues. Germline loops: CDR1 MNHNY, CDR2 SVGAGI (reference sequence). Trimming removed 8 bases from V and 5 bases from J; junction bases left unmatched: 4. DNA for the CDR3: TGTGCCAGCGGGGGACAGGGCCACGAGCAGTACTTC. Amino acids: CASGGQGHEQYF.

The J gene is TRBJ2-3, the V gene TRBV27, with 9 bases matching TRBD1. V shed 3 bases, J shed 4 bases, and the junction held 5 bases outside the gene matches. The CDR3 is 15 amino acids. CDR1 is MNHEY, CDR2 SMNVEV, per germline (reference sequence). CDR3 DNA: TGTGCCAGCAGTTTGGGACAGGGTATTCCAGATACGCAGTATTTT. It specifies CASSLGQGIPDTQYF.